These 23 T cell receptor beta chains were sequenced from one sample in a study of long-term antiretroviral therapy in people with HIV. The run of the v3.0 immunoSEQ assay was at survey level. The repertoire was sequenced with immunoSEQ multiplex PCR; TCRdb's copy has only in-frame clones and lacks some. The repertoire has about 12,000 clones, 88% of them found once; the top ten carry 22%. Here the sequenced sample was unsorted PBMCs, taken 2.1 years after starting antiretroviral therapy. These receptors originate from a middle-aged woman with HIV.

This chain joins TRBV6-6 and TRBJ1-1; maybe TRBD1 (6 bases). CDR1 and CDR2 (germline): MNHNY, SVGAGI (reference sequence). CDR3 length: 13 amino acids. Trimming took off 3 bases at V and 5 bases at J, with 10 bases between the two ends. The CDR3 nucleotides are TGTGCCAGCAGTTATAGGGGGGAGACTGAAGCTTTCTTT. Amino acids: CASSYRGETEAFF.

The chain couples TRBV10-3 to TRBJ1-2, with 9 positions matching TRBD1. Germline CDR1 ENHRY, CDR2 SYGVKD. The V and J ends lost 4 bases and 8 bases, in that order; junction bases with no gene match: 8. The CDR3 is 14 residues long. CDR3 nucleotide sequence: TGTGCCATCAGTGTCCGACAGGGGGGTTTGGGCTACACCTTC. Translation: CAISVRQGGLGYTF.

This sequence joins TRBV9 and TRBJ2-7; 7 bases are shared with TRBD1. The CDR3 covers 15 residues. V shed 0 bases and J 3 bases; nucleotides not matched to a gene: 6. Germline values: CDR1 SGDLS, CDR2 YYNGEE. In nucleotides, the CDR3 is TGTGCCAGCAGCGTAGGAGGGGGCATTGGCTACGAGCAGTACTTC. Its translation is CASSVGGGIGYEQYF. Variable domain in full (rest from reference TRBV9 and TRBJ2-7): DSGVTQTPKHLITATGQRVTLRCSPRSGDLSVYWYQQSLDQGLQFLIQYYNGEERAKGNILERFSAQQFPDLHSELNLSSLELGDSALYFCASSVGGGIGYEQYFGPGTRLTVT.

The rearrangement uses TRBV6-5 and TRBJ1-1, with 10 bases matching TRBD1. V gave up 6 bases and J gave up 6 bases; unmatched junction bases: 4. Germline V gives CDR1 MNHEY, CDR2 SVGAGI. CDR3 length: 13 residues. CDR3 protein: CASSLGTGAEAFF. The CDR3 DNA follows: TGTGCCAGCAGCCTCGGGACAGGGGCTGAAGCTTTCTTT.

The chain is built from TRBV11-2 and TRBJ1-6; no clear D. Trimming took off 0 bases at V and 4 bases at J, with 7 bases between the two ends. CDR1 and CDR2 (germline): SGHAT, FQNNGV. The CDR3 consists of 15 residues. The CDR3 DNA sequence: TGTGCCAGCAGCTTAGATCCCAGTTATAATTCACCCCTCCACTTT. It codes for CASSLDPSYNSPLHF.

The CDR3 loop reads CASSEGVTGELFF. CDR3 coding DNA: TGTGCCAGCAGTGAGGGGGTAACCGGGGAGCTGTTTTTT. The rearrangement links TRBV6-5 to TRBJ2-2, with a tentative D call TRBD1 (6 bases). Germline values: CDR1 MNHEY, CDR2 SVGAGI. The CDR3 runs 13 residues. V lost 5 bases, J lost 5 bases, and 9 bases lay in between.

The V and J genes are TRBV5-1 and TRBJ2-7, with TRBD2 as a possible D gene (6 bases). The CDR3 has 12 residues. V lost 2 bases and J lost 7, with 10 bases in between. In germline, CDR1 is SGHRS, CDR2 YFSETQ. The CDR3 nucleotides are TGCGCCAGCAGCTTTACCGCGGGGGAGCAGTACTTC. Its protein is CASSFTAGEQYF.

The gene calls are TRBV7-2 and TRBJ2-5; unclear D gene. Germline values: CDR1 SGHTA, CDR2 FQGNSA. Trimming stripped 3 bases from V and 4 bases from J, with 3 bases between. The CDR3 covers 11 residues. CDR3 sequence reads: CASSFSETQYF. In DNA, the CDR3 is TGTGCCAGCAGCTTCTCAGAGACCCAGTACTTC.

The chain has TRBV5-4 and TRBJ2-1; 8 positions match TRBD1. V trimming: 6 bases; J trimming: 7 bases; junction bases outside the gene matches: 6. Germline loops: CDR1 SGHNT, CDR2 YYREEE (reference sequence). The CDR3 is 13 amino acids. DNA of the CDR3: TGTGCCAGCAACGTACAGGGGGTTAATGAGCAGTTCTTC. It specifies CASNVQGVNEQFF.

With respect to this clone: The junction departs from germline at one end; a sequencing error may be responsible. The chain joins TRBV5-1 to TRBJ2-3, with 11 bases matching TRBD2. Germline CDR1 SGHRS, CDR2 YFSETQ. CDR3 length: 13 amino acids. The CDR3 DNA reads as TGCGCCAGCAGCTTGGCCTCGGATAGCGGGGGGGATTTT. Encoded protein: CASSLASDSGGDF.

The chain joins TRBV19 to TRBJ1-4; 7 nucleotides agree with TRBD1. This CDR3 spans 14 amino acids. V shed 8 bases and J 0 bases; nucleotides not matched to a gene: 3. The germline V gene encodes CDR1 LNHDA and CDR2 SQIVND (reference sequence). The CDR3 region has the DNA TGTGCCAGTGCGCAGGGGGCAACTAATGAAAAACTGTTTTTT. Amino acids: CASAQGATNEKLFF.

The V gene is TRBV11-2, the J gene TRBJ2-1; 10 positions agree with TRBD1. Germline loops: CDR1 SGHAT, CDR2 FQNNGV. J gave up 7 bases and V 5 bases, and 8 bases lay outside the gene matches. The CDR3 length is 15 residues. The CDR3 DNA follows: TGTGCCAGCAGCCCTGACAGGGGGCGTAAGAATGAGCAGTTCTTC. It translates to CASSPDRGRKNEQFF.

The CDR3 loop is CASVTEGAYEQYF. The CDR3 DNA reads as TGTGCTAGTGTTACCGAAGGGGCCTACGAGCAGTACTTC. This chain links TRBV12-5 with TRBJ2-7; D perhaps matches TRBD1 (5 bases). Germline-derived CDR1 and CDR2 are LGHNT and FRNRAP. This CDR3 has 13 amino acids. V lost 7 bases and J lost 2, with 12 bases in between.

The V gene is TRBV27, the J gene TRBJ1-1, with D uncertain. The CDR3 is made up of 13 amino acids. Trimming took off 3 bases at V and 6 bases at J, with 11 bases between the two ends. Germline V CDR1 and CDR2: MNHEY, SMNVEV (reference sequence). The CDR3 region is CASSFGSNAEAFF. The DNA for the CDR3 is TGTGCCAGCAGTTTTGGCAGTAACGCTGAAGCTTTCTTT.

The V and J genes are TRBV30 and TRBJ1-5; TRBD1 matches at 8 bases. The CDR3 sequence is 16 residues long. Germline values: CDR1 GTSNPN, CDR2 SVGIG (reference sequence). V was pared by 0 bases and J by 9 bases, with 13 bases of the junction left unmatched. CDR3 DNA: TGTGCCTGGAGTGTACAAGGGACAGGCGCCATGCGGCCCCAGCATTTT. Amino acids: CAWSVQGTGAMRPQHF.

As regards this clone: Because the CDR3's place on the DNA is in doubt, the DNA is left out and the CDR3 is given as listed by TCRdb. The chain combines TRBV6-6 with TRBJ2-3; the DNA was not compared with TRBD2, the D call given in the table. The CDR3 is 15 amino acids long, termini counted. Looked up from germline, CDR1 is MNHNY and CDR2 is SVGAGI (reference sequence). CDR3 protein: CASSSSRGMADTQYF.

The chain links TRBV30 to TRBJ1-1; 7 bases are shared with TRBD1. The CDR3 runs to 12 residues. V trimming: 2 bases; J trimming: 8 bases; junction bases outside the gene matches: 5. Germline assignment: CDR1 GTSNPN and CDR2 SVGIG (reference sequence). CDR3 region: CAWSLGQEEAFF. CDR3 coding DNA: TGTGCCTGGAGTCTCGGACAGGAAGAAGCTTTCTTT.

The chain carries TRBV15 and TRBJ1-2; D is perhaps TRBD1 (5 bases). Trimming pared 5 bases from V and 3 bases from J, leaving 10 bases between. This CDR3 region has 13 residues. Germline V gives CDR1 LNHNV, CDR2 YYDKDF (reference sequence). Written as DNA, the CDR3 is TGTGCCACCAGCGCTGGGGGAGACTATGGCTACACCTTC. Translation gives CATSAGGDYGYTF.

The V gene is TRBV11-2, the J gene TRBJ1-1; D remains ambiguous. CDR1 is SGHAT and CDR2 is FQNNGV in the germline V gene. Between the trimmed V and J ends, which lost 0 bases and 1 base, there was a span of 6 bases. The CDR3 extends over 14 amino acids. The CDR3 DNA reads as TGTGCCAGCAGCTTAGAGAGCGGGAACACTGAAGCTTTCTTT. It specifies CASSLESGNTEAFF.

The table lists this clone with a count of one. The chain employs TRBV7-2 and TRBJ2-5; 9 nucleotides agree with TRBD2. In germline, CDR1 is SGHTA, CDR2 FQGNSA. The length of the CDR3 is 16 residues. Losses at the gene ends were 4 bases for V and 0 bases for J; bases not matched to a gene: 6. The CDR3 nucleotides are TGTGCCAGCAGCTCAGGGACTAGCAGGTACCAAGAGACCCAGTACTTC. This sequence encodes CASSSGTSRYQETQYF.

Here the CDR3 DNA reads TGTGCCAGCAGCCCCCAATCTGATCAGCCCCAGCATTTT. Residues: CASSPQSDQPQHF. This chain connects TRBV7-2 to TRBJ1-5, with unresolved D. Germline V gene data show CDR1 as SGHTA and CDR2 as FQGNSA. The length of the CDR3 is 13 residues. The V and J ends lost 5 bases and 5 bases respectively, with 10 bases between them. Looking up the rest from reference TRBV7-2 and TRBJ1-5 gives the full variable domain: GAGVSQSPSNKVTEKGKDVELRCDPISGHTALYWYRQSLGQGLEFLIYFQGNSAPDKSGLPSDRFSAERTGGSVSTLTIQRTQQEDSAVYLCASSPQSDQPQHFGDGTRLSIL.

The DNA for the CDR3 is TGTGCCAGCAGTGGCAGGGTTCGGCGGGGTGAAGCTTTCTTT. The encoded protein is CASSGRVRRGEAFF. The rearrangement joins TRBV27 to TRBJ1-1; possibly TRBD1 for D (5 bases). From germline, CDR1 is MNHEY and CDR2 SMNVEV (reference sequence). CDR3 length: 14 residues. V was shortened by 5 bases and J by 7 bases, with 17 bases between the two germline ends.

This chain links TRBV5-4 with TRBJ2-7; 7 bases are shared with TRBD1. V gave up 0 bases and J gave up 2 bases; unmatched junction bases: 5. Germline assignment: CDR1 SGHNT and CDR2 YYREEE (reference sequence). The length of the CDR3 is 15 residues. Here the CDR3 DNA reads TGTGCCAGCAGCTTGGGGGACAGCCCTCCCTACGAGCAGTACTTC. Translating it yields CASSLGDSPPYEQYF. The full variable domain, in which reference TRBV5-4 and TRBJ2-7 provide the parts outside the CDR3, is ETGVTQSPTHLIKTRGQQVTLRCSSQSGHNTVSWYQQALGQGPQFIFQYYREEENGRGNFPPRFSGLQFPNYSSELNVNALELDDSALYLCASSLGDSPPYEQYFGPGTRLTVT.